This is a list of T cell receptor beta chains from one sample in a study of tumor T cells in aggressive B-cell lymphoma. The assay was immunoSEQ multiplex PCR, and TCRdb's table has in-frame clones only and misses some. This table has 7,300 or so clones, around 83% appearing once. The sequencing input was tumor tissue. The receptors here all came from an adult with diffuse large B cell lymphoma. Each CDR3 is given with its conserved first and last residue. Rows may omit the clone size; those that give it use once, few, many or a size class.

V gene	clone size	J gene	CDR3 protein
TRBV10-3	-	TRBJ2-1	CAISEAGTAYNEQFF
TRBV11-2	-	TRBJ2-4	CASSSDRNIQYF
TRBV5-6	once	TRBJ2-5	CASRRDGIRETQYF
TRBV11-2	once	TRBJ2-2	CASSLERRELSTGELFF
TRBV10-2	-	TRBJ2-1	CASSDELENEQFF
TRBV7-8	-	TRBJ2-3	CASSLPQYGTDTQYF
TRBV19	-	TRBJ2-1	CASSTQDRGSYNEQFF
TRBV6-1	-	TRBJ2-5	CASSERETQETQYF
TRBV6-6	-	TRBJ2-1	CASSTGQGGYNEQFF
TRBV6-5	-	TRBJ1-1	CASSLGGSMNTEAFF
TRBV6-6	-	TRBJ2-2	CASSYTALAGELFF
TRBV6-6	-	TRBJ2-7	CASSRVTSGGNYEQYF
TRBV9	-	TRBJ2-7	CASSALDFPGVYEQYF
TRBV6-4	few	TRBJ2-2	CASSVAGPTGELFF
TRBV7-7	-	TRBJ2-2	CASSLAGQNTGELFF
TRBV4-1	once	TRBJ2-2	CASTALRGQLTGELFF